A selection of T cell receptor beta chains follows, all from one sample in a study of cytotoxic CD8 clonotypes in ibrutinib-treated CLL. TCRdb keeps only in-frame clones here, not all; method: immunoSEQ multiplex PCR. Among fewer than 25,000 clones listed, about 68% were seen once. The specimen comprised PBMCs, sampled before ibrutinib treatment. The source of these receptors is a human donor with chronic lymphocytic leukemia. The CDR3 runs from the conserved cysteine through the conserved F or W. D genes are given only for firm matches. The size of a clone is reported for some rows only, either as once, few or many, or as a class for expanded clones.

abundance: -
j_gene: TRBJ2-2
d_gene: -
v_gene: TRBV6-5
CDR3nt: TGTGCCAGCAGGGGAAGAGGGGAGCTGTTTTTT
CDR3aa: CASRGRGELFF

abundance: once
j_gene: TRBJ2-7
d_gene: TRBD2
v_gene: TRBV4-1
CDR3nt: TGCGCCAGCAGCCGAGAACTAGCGGGAGCCCACGAGCAGTACTTC
CDR3aa: CASSRELAGAHEQYF

abundance: -
j_gene: TRBJ1-4
d_gene: TRBD1
v_gene: TRBV4-2
CDR3nt: TGTGCCAGCAGCCAAGAAGGGACAGGGGGTAATGAAAAACTGTTTTTT
CDR3aa: CASSQEGTGGNEKLFF

abundance: -
j_gene: TRBJ1-1
d_gene: TRBD1
v_gene: TRBV6-1
CDR3nt: TGTGCCAGCATGACAGGGAATTTAAATACTGAAGCTTTCTTT
CDR3aa: CASMTGNLNTEAFF

abundance: -
j_gene: TRBJ2-7
d_gene: -
v_gene: TRBV21-1
CDR3nt: TGTGCCAGCAGCCAAAACCCCGACAGGGGACGGGGAGGTTGGGACGAGCAGTACTTC
CDR3aa: CASSQNPDRGRGGWDEQYF

abundance: -
j_gene: TRBJ2-5
d_gene: -
v_gene: TRBV18
CDR3nt: TGTGCCAGCTCAGGGAATTTCCAAGAGACCCAGTACTTC
CDR3aa: CASSGNFQETQYF

abundance: -
j_gene: TRBJ2-3
d_gene: TRBD2
v_gene: TRBV18
CDR3nt: TGTGCCAGCTCGCCAGCGGGAGTTACCACAGATACGCAGTATTTT
CDR3aa: CASSPAGVTTDTQYF

abundance: -
j_gene: TRBJ1-3
d_gene: -
v_gene: TRBV20-1
CDR3nt: TGCAGTGTTAGATCTGGAAACACCATATATTTT
CDR3aa: CSVRSGNTIYF

abundance: few
j_gene: TRBJ1-2
d_gene: -
v_gene: TRBV2
CDR3nt: TGTGCCAGCAGCCAACTCGTCAGCTATGGCTACACCTTC
CDR3aa: CASSQLVSYGYTF

abundance: few
j_gene: TRBJ1-2
d_gene: -
v_gene: TRBV27
CDR3nt: TGTGCCACCCATCGGGGGGGATCCCCCTATGGCTACACCTTC
CDR3aa: CATHRGGSPYGYTF

abundance: -
j_gene: TRBJ1-3
d_gene: -
v_gene: TRBV6-6
CDR3nt: TGTGCCAGCACCGGGACTGGGAACTCTGGAAACACCATATATTTT
CDR3aa: CASTGTGNSGNTIYF